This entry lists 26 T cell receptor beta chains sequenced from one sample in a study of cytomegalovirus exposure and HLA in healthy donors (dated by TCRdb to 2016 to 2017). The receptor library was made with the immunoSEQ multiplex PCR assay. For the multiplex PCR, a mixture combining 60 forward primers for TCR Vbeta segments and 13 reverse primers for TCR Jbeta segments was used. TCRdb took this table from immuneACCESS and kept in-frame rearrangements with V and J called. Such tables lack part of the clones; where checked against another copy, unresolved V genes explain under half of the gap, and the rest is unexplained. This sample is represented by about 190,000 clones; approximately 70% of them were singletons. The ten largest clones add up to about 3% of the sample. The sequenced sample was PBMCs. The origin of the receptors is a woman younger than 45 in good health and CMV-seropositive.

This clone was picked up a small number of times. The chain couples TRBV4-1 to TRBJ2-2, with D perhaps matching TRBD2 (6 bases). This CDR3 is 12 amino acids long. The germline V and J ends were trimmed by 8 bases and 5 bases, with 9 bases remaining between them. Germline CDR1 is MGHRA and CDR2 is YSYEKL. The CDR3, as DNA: TGCGCCAGCGAAGGAGGGACCGGGGAGCTGTTTTTT. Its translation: CASEGGTGELFF.

CDR3 sequence reads: CASSRGQRYEQYF. In DNA form, the CDR3 reads TGTGCCAGCAGCCGGGGACAGCGCTACGAGCAGTACTTC. The chain has TRBV5-4 and TRBJ2-7; 7 bases line up with TRBD1. The CDR3 is 13 amino acids. Looked up from germline, CDR1 is SGHNT and CDR2 is YYREEE (reference sequence). Losses at the gene ends were 4 bases for V and 3 bases for J; bases not matched to a gene: 4.

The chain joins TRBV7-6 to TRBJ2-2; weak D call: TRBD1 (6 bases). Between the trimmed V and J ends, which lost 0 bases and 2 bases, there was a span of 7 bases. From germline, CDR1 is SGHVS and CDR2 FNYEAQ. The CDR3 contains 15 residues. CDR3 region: CASSLAGANTGELFF. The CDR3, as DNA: TGTGCCAGCAGCTTAGCGGGGGCTAACACCGGGGAGCTGTTTTTT.

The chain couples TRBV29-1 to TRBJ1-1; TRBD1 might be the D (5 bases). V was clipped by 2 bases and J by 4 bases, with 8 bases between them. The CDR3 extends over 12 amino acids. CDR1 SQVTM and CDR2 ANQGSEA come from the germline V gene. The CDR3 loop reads CSVESQGTEAFF. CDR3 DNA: TGCAGCGTTGAATCCCAGGGCACTGAAGCTTTCTTT.

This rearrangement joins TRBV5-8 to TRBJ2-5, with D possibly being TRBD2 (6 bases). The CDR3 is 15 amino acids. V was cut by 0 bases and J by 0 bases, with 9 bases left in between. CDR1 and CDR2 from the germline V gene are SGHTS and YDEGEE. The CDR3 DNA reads TGTGCCAGCAGCTTGGGGTCTAGCGACCAAGAGACCCAGTACTTC. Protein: CASSLGSSDQETQYF. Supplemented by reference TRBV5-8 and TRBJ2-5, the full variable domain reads EAGVTQSPTHLIKTRGQQATLRCSPISGHTSVYWYQQALGLGLQFLLWYDEGEERNRGNFPPRFSGRQFPNYSSELNVNALELEDSALYLCASSLGSSDQETQYFGPGTRLLVL.

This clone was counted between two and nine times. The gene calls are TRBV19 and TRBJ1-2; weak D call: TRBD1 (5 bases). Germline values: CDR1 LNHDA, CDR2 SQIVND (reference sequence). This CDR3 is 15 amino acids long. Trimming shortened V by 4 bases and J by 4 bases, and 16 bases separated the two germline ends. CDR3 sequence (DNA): TGTGCCAGTAGTACCTTTCAGGGATCCCTCTATGGCTACACCTTC. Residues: CASSTFQGSLYGYTF. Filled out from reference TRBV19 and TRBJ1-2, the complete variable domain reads DGGITQSPKYLFRKEGQNVTLSCEQNLNHDAMYWYRQDPGQGLRLIYYSQIVNDFQKGDIAEGYSVSREKKESFPLTVTSAQKNPTAFYLCASSTFQGSLYGYTFGSGTRLTVV.

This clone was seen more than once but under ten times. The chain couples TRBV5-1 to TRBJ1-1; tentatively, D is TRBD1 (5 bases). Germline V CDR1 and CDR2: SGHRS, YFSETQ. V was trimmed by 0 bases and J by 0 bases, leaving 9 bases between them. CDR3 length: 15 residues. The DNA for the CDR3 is TGCGCCAGCAGCTTGGTGGGGCACCTGAACACTGAAGCTTTCTTT. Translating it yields CASSLVGHLNTEAFF.

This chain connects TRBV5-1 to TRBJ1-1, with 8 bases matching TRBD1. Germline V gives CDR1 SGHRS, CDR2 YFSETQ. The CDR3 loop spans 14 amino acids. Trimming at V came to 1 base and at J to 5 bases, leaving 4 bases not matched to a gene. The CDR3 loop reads CASSLNRGGTEAFF. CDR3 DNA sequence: TGCGCCAGCAGCTTGAACAGGGGGGGGACTGAAGCTTTCTTT.

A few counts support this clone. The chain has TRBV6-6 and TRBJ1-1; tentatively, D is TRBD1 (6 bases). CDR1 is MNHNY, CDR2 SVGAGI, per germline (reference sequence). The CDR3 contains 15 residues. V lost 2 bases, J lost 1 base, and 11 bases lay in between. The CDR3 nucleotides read TGTGCCAGCAGTTACGACGGACAGCGGAACACTGAAGCTTTCTTT. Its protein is CASSYDGQRNTEAFF.

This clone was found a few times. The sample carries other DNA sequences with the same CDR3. The CDR3 nucleotides read TGTGCCAGTAGTATAGGAGGGTACAATGAGCAGTTCTTC. Translated: CASSIGGYNEQFF. The chain couples TRBV19 to TRBJ2-1, with D maybe TRBD2 (5 bases). The V and J ends lost 1 base and 4 bases respectively, with 5 bases between them. The germline V gene encodes CDR1 LNHDA and CDR2 SQIVND (reference sequence). This CDR3 contains 13 residues.

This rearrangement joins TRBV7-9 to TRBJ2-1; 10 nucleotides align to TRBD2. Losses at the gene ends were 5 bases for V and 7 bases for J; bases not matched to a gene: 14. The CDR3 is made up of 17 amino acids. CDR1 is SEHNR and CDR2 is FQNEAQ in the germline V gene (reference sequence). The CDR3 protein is CASSEREGLSRGNEQFF. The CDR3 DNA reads TGTGCCAGCAGCGAGCGGGAGGGTCTTTCTCGGGGTAATGAGCAGTTCTTC.

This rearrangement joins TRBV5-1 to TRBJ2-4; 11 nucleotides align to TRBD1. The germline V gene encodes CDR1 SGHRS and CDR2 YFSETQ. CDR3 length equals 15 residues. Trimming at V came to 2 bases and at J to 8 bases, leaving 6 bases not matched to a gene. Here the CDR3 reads CASSFWTGGRDIQYF. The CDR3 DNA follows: TGCGCCAGCAGCTTCTGGACAGGGGGCCGGGACATTCAGTACTTC.

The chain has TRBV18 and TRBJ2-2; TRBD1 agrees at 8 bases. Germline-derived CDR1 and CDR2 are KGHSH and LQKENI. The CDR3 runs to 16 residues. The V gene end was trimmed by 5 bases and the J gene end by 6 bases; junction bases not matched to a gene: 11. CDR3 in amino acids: CASSAGYGQGPGELFF. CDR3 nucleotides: TGTGCCAGCTCAGCCGGATACGGACAGGGCCCCGGGGAGCTGTTTTTT.

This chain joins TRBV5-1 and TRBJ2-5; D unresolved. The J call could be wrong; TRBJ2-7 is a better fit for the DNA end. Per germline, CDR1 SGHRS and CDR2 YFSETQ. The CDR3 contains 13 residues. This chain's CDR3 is CASSLSAAYEQYF. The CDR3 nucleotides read TGCGCCAGCAGCTTGAGCGCCGCCTACGAGCAGTACTTC.

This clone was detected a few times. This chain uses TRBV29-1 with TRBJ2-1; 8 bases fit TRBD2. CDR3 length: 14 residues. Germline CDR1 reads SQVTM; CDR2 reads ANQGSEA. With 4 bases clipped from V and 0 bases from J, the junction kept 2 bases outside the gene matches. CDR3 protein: CSVVSGDSYNEQFF. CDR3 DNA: TGCAGCGTTGTTAGCGGGGACTCCTACAATGAGCAGTTCTTC.

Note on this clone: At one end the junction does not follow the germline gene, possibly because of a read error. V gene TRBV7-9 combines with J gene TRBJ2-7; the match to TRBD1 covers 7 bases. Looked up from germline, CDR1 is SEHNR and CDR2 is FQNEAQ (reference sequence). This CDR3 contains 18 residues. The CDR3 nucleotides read TGTTCCAGCAGCTACCAACCAATCCGGGACAGCTCAACCTCCGAGCAGTACTTC. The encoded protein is CSSSYQPIRDSSTSEQYF.

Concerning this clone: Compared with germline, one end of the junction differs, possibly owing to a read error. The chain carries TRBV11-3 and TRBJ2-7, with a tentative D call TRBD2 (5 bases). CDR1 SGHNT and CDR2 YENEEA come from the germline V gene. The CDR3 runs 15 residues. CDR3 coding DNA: TGTGCCAGCAGCCTAGATTCGGCTAGCACCTACGAGCAGTACTTC. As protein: CASSLDSASTYEQYF.

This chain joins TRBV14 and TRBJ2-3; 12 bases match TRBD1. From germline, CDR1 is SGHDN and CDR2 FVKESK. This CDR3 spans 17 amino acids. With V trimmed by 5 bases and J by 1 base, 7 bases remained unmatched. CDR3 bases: TGTGCCAGCAGCTCCCGGGACAGGGGGCGAGGCACAGATACGCAGTATTTT. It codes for CASSSRDRGRGTDTQYF. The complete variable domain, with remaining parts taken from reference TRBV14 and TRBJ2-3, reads EAGVTQFPSHSVIEKGQTVTLRCDPISGHDNLYWYRRVMGKEIKFLLHFVKESKQDESGMPNNRFLAERTGGTYSTLKVQPAELEDSGVYFCASSSRDRGRGTDTQYFGPGTRLTVL.

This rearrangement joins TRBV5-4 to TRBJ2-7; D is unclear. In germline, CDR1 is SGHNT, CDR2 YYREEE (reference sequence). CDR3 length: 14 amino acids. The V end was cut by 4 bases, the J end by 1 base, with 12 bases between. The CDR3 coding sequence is TGTGCCAGCAGCCCCCGCGAGGCGTCCTACGAGCAGTACTTC. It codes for CASSPREASYEQYF.

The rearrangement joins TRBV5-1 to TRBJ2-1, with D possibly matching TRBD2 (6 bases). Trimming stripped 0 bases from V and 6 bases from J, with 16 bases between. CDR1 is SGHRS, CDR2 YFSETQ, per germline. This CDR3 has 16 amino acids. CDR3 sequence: CASSLAQATSLNEQFF. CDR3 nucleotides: TGCGCCAGCAGCTTGGCCCAGGCCACTAGCCTCAATGAGCAGTTCTTC.

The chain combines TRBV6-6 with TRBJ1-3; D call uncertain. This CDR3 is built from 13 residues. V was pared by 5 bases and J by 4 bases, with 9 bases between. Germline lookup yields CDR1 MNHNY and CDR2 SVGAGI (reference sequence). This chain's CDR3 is CASSHGMGNTIYF. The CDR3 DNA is TGTGCCAGCAGTCACGGGATGGGAAACACCATATATTTT.

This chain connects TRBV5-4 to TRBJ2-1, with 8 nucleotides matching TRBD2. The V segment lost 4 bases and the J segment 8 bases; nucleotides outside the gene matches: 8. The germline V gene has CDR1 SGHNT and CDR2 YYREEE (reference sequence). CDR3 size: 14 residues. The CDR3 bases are TGTGCCAGCAGCACCGGGACTAGTATCCATGAGCAGTTCTTC. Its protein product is CASSTGTSIHEQFF.

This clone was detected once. The CDR3 is CASSLGGYSNQPQHF. The CDR3 nucleotides are TGTGCCAGCAGCTTGGGAGGGTATAGCAATCAGCCCCAGCATTTT. This rearrangement joins TRBV5-6 to TRBJ1-5; no reliable D call. V lost 0 bases, J lost 0 bases, and 7 bases lay in between. The CDR3 covers 15 residues. Germline assignment: CDR1 SGHDT and CDR2 YYEEEE. Full variable domain (outside the CDR3, taken from reference TRBV5-6 and TRBJ1-5): DAGVTQSPTHLIKTRGQQVTLRCSPKSGHDTVSWYQQALGQGPQFIFQYYEEEERQRGNFPDRFSGHQFPNYSSELNVNALLLGDSALYLCASSLGGYSNQPQHFGDGTRLSIL.

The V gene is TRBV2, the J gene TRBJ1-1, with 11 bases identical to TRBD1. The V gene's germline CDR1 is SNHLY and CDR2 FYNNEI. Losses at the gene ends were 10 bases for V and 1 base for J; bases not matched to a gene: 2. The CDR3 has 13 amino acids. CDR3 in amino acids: CAMGQGENTEAFF. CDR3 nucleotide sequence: TGTGCCATGGGACAGGGGGAGAACACTGAAGCTTTCTTT.

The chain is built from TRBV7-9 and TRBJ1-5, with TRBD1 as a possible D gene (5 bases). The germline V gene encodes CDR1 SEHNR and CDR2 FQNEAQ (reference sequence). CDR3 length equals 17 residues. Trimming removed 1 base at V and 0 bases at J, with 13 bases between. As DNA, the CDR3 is TGTGCCAGCAGCTTAGGGCAGGGTTGGAATAGCAATCAGCCCCAGCATTTT. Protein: CASSLGQGWNSNQPQHF.

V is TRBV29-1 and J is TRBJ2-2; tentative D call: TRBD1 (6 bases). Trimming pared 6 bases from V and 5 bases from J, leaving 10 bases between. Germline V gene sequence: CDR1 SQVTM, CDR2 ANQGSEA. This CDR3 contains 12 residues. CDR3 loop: CSVLQGTGELFF. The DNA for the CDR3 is TGCAGCGTCCTACAGGGAACCGGGGAGCTGTTTTTT.